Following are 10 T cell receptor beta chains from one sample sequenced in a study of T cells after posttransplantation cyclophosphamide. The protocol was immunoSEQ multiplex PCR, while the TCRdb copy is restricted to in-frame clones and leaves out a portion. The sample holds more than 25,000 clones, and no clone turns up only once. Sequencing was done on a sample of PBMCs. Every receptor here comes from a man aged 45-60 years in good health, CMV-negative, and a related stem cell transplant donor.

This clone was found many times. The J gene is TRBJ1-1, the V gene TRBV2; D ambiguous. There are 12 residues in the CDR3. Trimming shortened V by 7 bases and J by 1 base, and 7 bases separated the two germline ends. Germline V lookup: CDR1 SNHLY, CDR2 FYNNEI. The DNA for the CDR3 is TGTGCCAGCAATACCGGGAACACTGAAGCTTTCTTT. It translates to CASNTGNTEAFF.

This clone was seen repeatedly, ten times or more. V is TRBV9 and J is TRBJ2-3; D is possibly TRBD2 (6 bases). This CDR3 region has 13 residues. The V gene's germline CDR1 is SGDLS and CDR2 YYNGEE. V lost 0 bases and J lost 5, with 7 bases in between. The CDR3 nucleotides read TGTGCCAGCAGCGTAGGCGGGGAAGATACGCAGTATTTT. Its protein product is CASSVGGEDTQYF.

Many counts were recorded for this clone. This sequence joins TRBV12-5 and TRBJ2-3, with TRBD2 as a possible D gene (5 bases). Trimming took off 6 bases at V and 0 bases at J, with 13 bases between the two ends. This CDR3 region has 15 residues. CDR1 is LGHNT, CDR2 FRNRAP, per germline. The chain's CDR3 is CASGSGMISTDTQYF. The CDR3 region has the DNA TGTGCTAGTGGATCCGGGATGATTAGCACAGATACGCAGTATTTT.

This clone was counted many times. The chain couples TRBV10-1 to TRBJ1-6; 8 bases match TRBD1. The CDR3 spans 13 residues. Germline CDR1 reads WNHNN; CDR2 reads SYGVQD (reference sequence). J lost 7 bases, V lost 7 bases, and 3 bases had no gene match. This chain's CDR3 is CASTDRGNSPLHF. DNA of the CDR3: TGCGCCAGCACCGACAGGGGAAATTCACCCCTCCACTTT.

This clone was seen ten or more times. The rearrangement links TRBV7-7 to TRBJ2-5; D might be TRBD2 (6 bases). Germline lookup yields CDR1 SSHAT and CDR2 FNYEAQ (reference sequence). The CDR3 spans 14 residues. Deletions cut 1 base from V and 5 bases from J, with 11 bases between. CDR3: CASSLGAGGETQYF. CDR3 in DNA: TGTGCCAGCAGCTTAGGGGCCGGAGGGGAGACCCAGTACTTC.

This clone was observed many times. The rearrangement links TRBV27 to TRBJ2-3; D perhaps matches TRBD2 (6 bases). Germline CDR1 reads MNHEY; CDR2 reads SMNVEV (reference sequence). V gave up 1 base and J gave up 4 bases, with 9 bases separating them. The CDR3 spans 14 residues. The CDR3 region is CASSLWGEPDTQYF. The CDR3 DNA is TGTGCCAGCAGTTTATGGGGGGAACCAGATACGCAGTATTTT.

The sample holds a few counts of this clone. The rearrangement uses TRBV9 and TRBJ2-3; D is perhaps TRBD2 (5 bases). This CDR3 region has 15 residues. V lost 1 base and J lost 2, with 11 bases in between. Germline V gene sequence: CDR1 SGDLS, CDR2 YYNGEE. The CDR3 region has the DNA TGTGCCAGCAGCGTATTGAGCGGAATCACAGATACGCAGTATTTT. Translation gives CASSVLSGITDTQYF.

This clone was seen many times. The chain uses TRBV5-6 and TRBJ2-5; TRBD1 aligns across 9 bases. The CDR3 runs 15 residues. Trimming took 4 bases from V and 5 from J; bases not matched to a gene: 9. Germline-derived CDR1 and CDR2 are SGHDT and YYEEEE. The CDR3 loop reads CASSGGQGTEETQYF. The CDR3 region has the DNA TGTGCCAGCAGCGGGGGACAGGGTACGGAGGAGACCCAGTACTTC.

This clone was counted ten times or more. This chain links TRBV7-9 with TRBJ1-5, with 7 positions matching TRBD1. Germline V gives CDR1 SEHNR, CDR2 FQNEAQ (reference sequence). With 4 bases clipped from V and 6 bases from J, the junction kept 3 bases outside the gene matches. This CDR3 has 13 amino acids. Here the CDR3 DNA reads TGTGCCAGCAGCTCGGGGACAGTTCAGCCCCAGCATTTT. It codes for CASSSGTVQPQHF.

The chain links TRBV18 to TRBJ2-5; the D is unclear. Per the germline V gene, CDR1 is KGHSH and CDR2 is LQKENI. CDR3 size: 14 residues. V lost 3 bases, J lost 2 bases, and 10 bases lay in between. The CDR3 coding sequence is TGTGCCAGCTCACCGCCGGGTCCGCAAGAGACCCAGTACTTC. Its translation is CASSPPGPQETQYF.